The clone carrying this T cell receptor (beta chain) has ten or more counts. The antigen remains unidentified. The sample comes from a study of T-cell memory formation after mild COVID-19. Study-level results: Some SARS-CoV-2-responding clones were already detected in memory before infection.

TCRdb called the 5' RACE reads again in MiXCR, with one record for every CDR3 protein. The repertoire holds 250,000 to 350,000 distinct CDR3 sequences, with around 15% as singletons. Germline trimming cut 8 bases from V and 0 bases from J; bases unmatched to any gene: 20. Germline V gene data show CDR1 as SGHTA and CDR2 as FQGNSA. There are 20 residues in the CDR3. This chain links TRBV7-2 with TRBJ2-3; 10 nucleotides line up with TRBD2. This receptor was obtained from a man aged 18 to 29 who had mild COVID-19 (a few samples of this study predate the infection). Cell type and time point are not known. Material: PBMCs or a T cell subset sorted from them (not recorded which). The chain's CDR3 is CASGNIAGGFTRASTDTQYF. DNA for the CDR3: TGTGCCAGCGGAAACATAGCGGGGGGATTTACAAGGGCTAGCACAGATACGCAGTATTTT.